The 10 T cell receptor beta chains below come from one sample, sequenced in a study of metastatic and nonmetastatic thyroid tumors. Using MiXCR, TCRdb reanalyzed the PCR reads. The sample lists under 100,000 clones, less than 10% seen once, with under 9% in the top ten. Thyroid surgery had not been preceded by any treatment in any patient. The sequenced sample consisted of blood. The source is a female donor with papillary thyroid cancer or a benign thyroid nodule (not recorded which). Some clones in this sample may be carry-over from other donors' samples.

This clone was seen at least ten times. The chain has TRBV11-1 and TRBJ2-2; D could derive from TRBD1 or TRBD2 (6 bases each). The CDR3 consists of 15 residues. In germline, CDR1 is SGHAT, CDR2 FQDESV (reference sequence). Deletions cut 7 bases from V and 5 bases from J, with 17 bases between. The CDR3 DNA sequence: TGTGCCAGCACCTCAGAGGGGGGCCCAACCGGGGAGCTGTTTTTT. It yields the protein CASTSEGGPTGELFF.

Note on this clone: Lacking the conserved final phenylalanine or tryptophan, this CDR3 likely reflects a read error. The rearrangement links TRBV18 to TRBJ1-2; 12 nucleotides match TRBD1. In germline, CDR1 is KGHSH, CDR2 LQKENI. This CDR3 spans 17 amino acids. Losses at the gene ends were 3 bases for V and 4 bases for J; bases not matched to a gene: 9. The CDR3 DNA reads TGTGCCAGCTCACCCACATCTGGGACAGGGGGCATCTATGGCTACACCCTC. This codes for CASSPTSGTGGIYGYTL.

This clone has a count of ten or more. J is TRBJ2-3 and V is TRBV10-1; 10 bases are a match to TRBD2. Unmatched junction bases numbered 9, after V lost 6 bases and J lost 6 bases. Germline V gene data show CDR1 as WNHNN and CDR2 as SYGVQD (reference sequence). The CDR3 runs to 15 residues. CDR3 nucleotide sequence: TGCGCCAGCAGCGCTAGCGGGGGCCTCAAGGATACGCAGTATTTT. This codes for CASSASGGLKDTQYF.

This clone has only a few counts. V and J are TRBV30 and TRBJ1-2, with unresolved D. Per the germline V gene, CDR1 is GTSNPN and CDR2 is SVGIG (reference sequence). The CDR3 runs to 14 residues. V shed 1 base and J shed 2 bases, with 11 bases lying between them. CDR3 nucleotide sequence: TGTGCCTGGAGTGGGCATCCAGGAAACTATGGCTACACCTTC. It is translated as CAWSGHPGNYGYTF.

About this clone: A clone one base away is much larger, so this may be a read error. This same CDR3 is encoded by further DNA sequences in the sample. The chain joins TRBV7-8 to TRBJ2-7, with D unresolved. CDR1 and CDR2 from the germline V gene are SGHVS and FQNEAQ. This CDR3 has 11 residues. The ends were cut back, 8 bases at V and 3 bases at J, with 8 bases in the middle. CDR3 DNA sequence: TGTGCCAGCCGTGGTGTCTACGAGCAGTACTTC. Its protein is CASRGVYEQYF. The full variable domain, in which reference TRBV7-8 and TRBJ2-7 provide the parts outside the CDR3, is GAGVSQSPRYKVAKRGQDVALRCDPISGHVSLFWYQQALGQGPEFLTYFQNEAQLDKSGLPSDRFFAERPEGSVSTLKIQRTQQEDSAVYLCASRGVYEQYFGPGTRLTVT.

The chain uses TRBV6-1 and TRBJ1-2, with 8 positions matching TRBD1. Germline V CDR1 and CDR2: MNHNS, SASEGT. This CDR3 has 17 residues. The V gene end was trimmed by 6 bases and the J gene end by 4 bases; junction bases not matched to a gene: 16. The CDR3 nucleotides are TGTGCCAGCAGAACCGGACAGGGTTTTGTATTGACCTATGGCTACACCTTC. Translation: CASRTGQGFVLTYGYTF.

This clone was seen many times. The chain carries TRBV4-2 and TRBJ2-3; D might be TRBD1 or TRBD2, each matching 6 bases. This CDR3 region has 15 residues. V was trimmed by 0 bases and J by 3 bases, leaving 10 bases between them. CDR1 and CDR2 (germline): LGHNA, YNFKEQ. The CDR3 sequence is CASSQERGPTDTQYF. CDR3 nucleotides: TGTGCCAGCAGCCAAGAACGGGGGCCGACAGATACGCAGTATTTT.

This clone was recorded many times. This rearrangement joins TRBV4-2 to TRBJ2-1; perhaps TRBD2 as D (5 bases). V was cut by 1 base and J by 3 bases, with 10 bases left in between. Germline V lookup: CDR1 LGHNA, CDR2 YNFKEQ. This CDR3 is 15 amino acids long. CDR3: CASSQAPGVYNEQFF. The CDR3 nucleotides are TGTGCCAGCAGCCAAGCCCCCGGGGTCTACAATGAGCAGTTCTTC.

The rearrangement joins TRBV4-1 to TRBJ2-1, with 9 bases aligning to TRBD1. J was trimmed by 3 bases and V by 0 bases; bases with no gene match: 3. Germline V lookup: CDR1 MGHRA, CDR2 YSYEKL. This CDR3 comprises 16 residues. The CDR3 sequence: CASSQEGQGLYNEQFF. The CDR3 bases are TGCGCCAGCAGCCAAGAGGGACAGGGACTCTACAATGAGCAGTTCTTC.

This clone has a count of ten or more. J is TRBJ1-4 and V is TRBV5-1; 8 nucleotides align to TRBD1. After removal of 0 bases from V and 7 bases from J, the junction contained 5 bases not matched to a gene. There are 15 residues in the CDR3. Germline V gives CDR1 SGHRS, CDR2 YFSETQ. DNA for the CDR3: TGCGCCAGCAGCTTGGTGGCAGGGGGCGGTGAAAAACTGTTTTTT. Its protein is CASSLVAGGGEKLFF.